This T cell receptor (beta chain) was recovered during a study of identical twins. Broader study findings: With beta out-of-frame sequences, excess sharing by twins was weaker.

On this clonotype: Its specificity is not known.

CDR1 is SQVTM, CDR2 ANQGSEA, per germline. Trimming removed 7 bases at V and 6 bases at J, with 25 bases between. The CDR3 covers 15 residues. Unique molecular identifiers were present on the cDNA, and a universal primer site came from template switching. In TCRdb, the 5' RACE reads were re-called with MiXCR into one record per CDR3 protein. Here the sample spans hundreds of thousands of distinct CDR3 sequences, about 20% being singletons. The same specimen was also included in a second study, on T cells expressing NK-cell markers. That work contributes: With an anti-gamma-delta TCR antibody, sorting in several experiments was kept to alpha-beta TCR T cells.

The clonotype was recovered from a woman younger than 30 in good health. The specimen sequenced was PBMCs. This chain connects TRBV29-1 to TRBJ2-7; D possibly corresponds to TRBD2 (6 bases). The CDR3 protein is CSAERGTGTRREQYF. The CDR3 bases are TGCAGCGCGGAGAGGGGAACCGGGACTCGGCGCGAGCAGTACTTC.